The T cell receptor beta chain under discussion was sequenced for a study of T cell responses to AZD1222 COVID-19 vaccine. Study-wide findings and caveats: AZD1222 recipients seropositive at baseline numbered only 5 or 6. Every sample of the repertoires postdated the peak T cell response.

About this clone itself: Its antigen is as yet unknown.

The CDR3 totals 13 residues. Germline V gene data show CDR1 as LGHNT and CDR2 as FRNRAP. Trimming pared 2 bases from V and 3 bases from J, leaving 5 bases between. Libraries were prepared by immunoSEQ multiplex PCR; TCRdb keeps only in-frame clonotypes and omits some of them. The table lists some 99,000 clones, about 89% of them singletons. The receptor was isolated from an adult who received the AZD1222 COVID-19 vaccine. Material: peripheral blood, obtained 28 days after the second AZD1222 dose. The chain recombines TRBV12-5 with TRBJ1-5; D not certain. The CDR3 region is CASGLTSNQPQHF. CDR3 sequence (DNA): TGTGCTAGTGGTTTGACTTCCAATCAGCCCCAGCATTTT.